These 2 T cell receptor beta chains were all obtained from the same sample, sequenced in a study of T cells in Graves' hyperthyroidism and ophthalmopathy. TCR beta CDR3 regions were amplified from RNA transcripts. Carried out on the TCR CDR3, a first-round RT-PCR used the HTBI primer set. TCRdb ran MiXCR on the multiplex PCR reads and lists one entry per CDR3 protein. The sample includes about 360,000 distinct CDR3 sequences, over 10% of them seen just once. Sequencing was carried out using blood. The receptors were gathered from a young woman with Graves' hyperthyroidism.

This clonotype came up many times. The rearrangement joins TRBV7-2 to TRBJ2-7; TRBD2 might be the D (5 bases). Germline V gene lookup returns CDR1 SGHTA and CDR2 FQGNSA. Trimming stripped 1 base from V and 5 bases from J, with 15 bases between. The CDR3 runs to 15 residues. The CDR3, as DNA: TGTGCCAGCAGCTTAGGGGCCCGGGGTCTGGACGAGCAGTACTTC. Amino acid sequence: CASSLGARGLDEQYF.

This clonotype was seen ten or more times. CDR3 nucleotides: TGTGCCAGCAGCTCCACGACAGGGATTAACTATGGCTACACCTTC. Protein: CASSSTTGINYGYTF. The chain couples TRBV27 to TRBJ1-2; TRBD1 matches 7 bases. J gave up 1 base and V 6 bases, and 8 bases lay outside the gene matches. The CDR3 runs to 15 residues. CDR1 is MNHEY, CDR2 SMNVEV, per germline (reference sequence).